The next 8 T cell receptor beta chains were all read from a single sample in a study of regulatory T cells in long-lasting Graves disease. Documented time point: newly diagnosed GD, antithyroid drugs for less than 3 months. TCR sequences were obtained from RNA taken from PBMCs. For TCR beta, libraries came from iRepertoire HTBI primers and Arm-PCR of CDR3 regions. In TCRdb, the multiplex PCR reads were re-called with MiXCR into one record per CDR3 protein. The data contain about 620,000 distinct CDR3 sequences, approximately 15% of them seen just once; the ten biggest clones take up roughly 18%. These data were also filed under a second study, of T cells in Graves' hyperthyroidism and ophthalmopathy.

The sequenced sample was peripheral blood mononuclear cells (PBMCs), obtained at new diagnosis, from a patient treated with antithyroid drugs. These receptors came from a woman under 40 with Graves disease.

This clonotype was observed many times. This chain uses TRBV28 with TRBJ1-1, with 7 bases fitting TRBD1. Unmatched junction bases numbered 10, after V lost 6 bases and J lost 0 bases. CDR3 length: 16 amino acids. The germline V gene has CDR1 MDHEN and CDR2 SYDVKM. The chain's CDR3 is CASRTPRQGVNTEAFF. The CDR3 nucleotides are TGTGCCAGCAGGACCCCTAGACAGGGCGTGAACACTGAAGCTTTCTTT.

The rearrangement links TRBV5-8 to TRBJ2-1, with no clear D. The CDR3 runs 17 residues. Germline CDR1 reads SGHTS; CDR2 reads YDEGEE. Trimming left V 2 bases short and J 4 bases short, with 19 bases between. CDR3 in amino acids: CASSFPAGGVVYNEQFF. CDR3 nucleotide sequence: TGTGCCAGCAGCTTCCCAGCAGGTGGGGTAGTGTACAATGAGCAGTTCTTC.

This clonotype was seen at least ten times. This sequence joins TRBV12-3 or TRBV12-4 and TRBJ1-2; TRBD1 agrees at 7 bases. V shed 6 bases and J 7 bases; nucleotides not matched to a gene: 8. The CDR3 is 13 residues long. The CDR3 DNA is TGTGCCAGCAGGCTGACAGGGACGCTTGGCTACACCTTC. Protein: CASRLTGTLGYTF.

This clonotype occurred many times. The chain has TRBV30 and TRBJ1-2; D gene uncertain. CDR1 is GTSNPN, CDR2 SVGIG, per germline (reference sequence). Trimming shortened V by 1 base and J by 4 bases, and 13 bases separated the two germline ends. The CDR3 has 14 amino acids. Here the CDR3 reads CAWSGATLGYGYTF. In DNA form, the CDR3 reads TGTGCCTGGAGTGGGGCCACCTTGGGCTATGGCTACACCTTC.

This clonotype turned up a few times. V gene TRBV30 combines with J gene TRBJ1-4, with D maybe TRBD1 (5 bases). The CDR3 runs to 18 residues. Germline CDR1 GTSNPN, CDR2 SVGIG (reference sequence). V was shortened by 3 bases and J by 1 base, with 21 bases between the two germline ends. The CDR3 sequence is CAWSPGSGKGLTNEKLFF. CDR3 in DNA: TGTGCCTGGAGCCCCGGTTCAGGGAAAGGTTTAACTAATGAAAAACTGTTTTTT.

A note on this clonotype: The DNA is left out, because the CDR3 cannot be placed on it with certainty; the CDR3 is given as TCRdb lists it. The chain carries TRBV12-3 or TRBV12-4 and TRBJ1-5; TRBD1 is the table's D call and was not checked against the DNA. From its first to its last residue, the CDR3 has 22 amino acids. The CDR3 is CASSFGQYSYEQYFGPGQPQHF.

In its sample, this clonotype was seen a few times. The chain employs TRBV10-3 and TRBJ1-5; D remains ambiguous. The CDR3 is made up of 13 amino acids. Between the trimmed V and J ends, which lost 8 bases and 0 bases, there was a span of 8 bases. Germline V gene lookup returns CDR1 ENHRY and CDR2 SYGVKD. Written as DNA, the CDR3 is TGTGCCATCTCCGACGGTAGCAATCAGCCCCAGCATTTT. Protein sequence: CAISDGSNQPQHF.

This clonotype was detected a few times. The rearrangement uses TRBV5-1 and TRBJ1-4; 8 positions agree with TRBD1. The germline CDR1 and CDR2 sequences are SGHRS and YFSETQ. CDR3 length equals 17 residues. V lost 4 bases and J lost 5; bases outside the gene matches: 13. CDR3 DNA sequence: TGCGCCAGCAGCCCCGGACAGGGCCTGCTGAACAATGAAAAACTGTTTTTT. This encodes CASSPGQGLLNNEKLFF.